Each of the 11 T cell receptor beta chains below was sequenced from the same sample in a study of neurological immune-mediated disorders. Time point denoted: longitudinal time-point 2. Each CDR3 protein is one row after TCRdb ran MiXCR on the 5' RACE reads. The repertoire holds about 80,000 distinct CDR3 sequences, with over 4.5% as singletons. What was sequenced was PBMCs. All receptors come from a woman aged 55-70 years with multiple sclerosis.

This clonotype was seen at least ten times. The CDR3 region has the DNA TGCAGTGCTAGGGGACTAGCGGGGGGACACAATGAGCAGTTCTTC. Protein sequence: CSARGLAGGHNEQFF. J is TRBJ2-1 and V is TRBV20-1, with 15 bases aligning to TRBD2. CDR1 DFQATT and CDR2 SNEGSKA come from the germline V gene (reference sequence). V lost 3 bases to trimming and J lost 5 bases; unmatched junction nucleotides: 2. This CDR3 region has 15 residues.

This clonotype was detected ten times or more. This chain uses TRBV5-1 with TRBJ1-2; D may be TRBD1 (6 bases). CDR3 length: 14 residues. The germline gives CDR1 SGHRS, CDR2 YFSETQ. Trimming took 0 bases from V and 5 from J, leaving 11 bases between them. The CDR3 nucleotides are TGCGCCAGCAGCTTGGATCAGGGGTTATATGGCTACACCTTC. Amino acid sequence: CASSLDQGLYGYTF.

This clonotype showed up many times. CDR3 in amino acids: CASSPGAENRGTEAFF. CDR3 coding DNA: TGCGCCAGCAGCCCCGGGGCGGAGAACAGGGGGACTGAAGCTTTCTTT. The V gene is TRBV4-1, the J gene TRBJ1-1; 8 bases are shared with TRBD1. Germline V CDR1 and CDR2: MGHRA, YSYEKL. The CDR3 has 16 amino acids. V lost 4 bases, J lost 5 bases, and 12 bases stayed unmatched.

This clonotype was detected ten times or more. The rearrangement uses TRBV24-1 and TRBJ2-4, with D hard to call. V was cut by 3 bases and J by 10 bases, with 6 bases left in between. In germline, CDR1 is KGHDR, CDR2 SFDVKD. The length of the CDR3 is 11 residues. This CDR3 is CATSDGVIQYF. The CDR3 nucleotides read TGTGCCACCAGTGATGGCGTAATTCAGTACTTC.

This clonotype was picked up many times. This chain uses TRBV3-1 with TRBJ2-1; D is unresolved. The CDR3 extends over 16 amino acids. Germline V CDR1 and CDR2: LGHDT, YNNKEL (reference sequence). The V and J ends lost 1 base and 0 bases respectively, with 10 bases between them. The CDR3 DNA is TGTGCCAGCAGCCAAGGGAGCAGATACTCCTACAATGAGCAGTTCTTC. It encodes CASSQGSRYSYNEQFF.

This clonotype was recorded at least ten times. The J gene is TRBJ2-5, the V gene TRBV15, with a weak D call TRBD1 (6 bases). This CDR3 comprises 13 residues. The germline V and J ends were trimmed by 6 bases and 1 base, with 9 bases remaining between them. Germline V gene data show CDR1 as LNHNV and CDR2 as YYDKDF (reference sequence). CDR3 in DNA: TGTGCCACCAGTCGGACAGTCCAAGAGACCCAGTACTTC. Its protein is CATSRTVQETQYF.

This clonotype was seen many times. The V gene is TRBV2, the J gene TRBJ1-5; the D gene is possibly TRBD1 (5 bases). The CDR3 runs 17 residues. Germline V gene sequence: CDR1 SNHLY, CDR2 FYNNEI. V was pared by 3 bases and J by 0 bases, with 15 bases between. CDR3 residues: CASSDGQGVYSNQPQHF. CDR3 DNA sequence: TGTGCCAGCAGTGATGGGCAGGGTGTGTATAGCAATCAGCCCCAGCATTTT. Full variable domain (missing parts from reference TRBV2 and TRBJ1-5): EPEVTQTPSHQVTQMGQEVILRCVPISNHLYFYWYRQILGQKVEFLVSFYNNEISEKSEIFDDQFSVERPDGSNFTLKIRSTKLEDSAMYFCASSDGQGVYSNQPQHFGDGTRLSIL.

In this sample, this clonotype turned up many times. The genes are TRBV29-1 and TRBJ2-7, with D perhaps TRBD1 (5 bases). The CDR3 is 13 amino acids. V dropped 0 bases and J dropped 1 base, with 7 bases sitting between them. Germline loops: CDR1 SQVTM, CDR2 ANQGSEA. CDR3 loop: CSVEETVSYEQYF. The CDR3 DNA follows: TGCAGCGTTGAAGAGACAGTATCCTACGAGCAGTACTTC.

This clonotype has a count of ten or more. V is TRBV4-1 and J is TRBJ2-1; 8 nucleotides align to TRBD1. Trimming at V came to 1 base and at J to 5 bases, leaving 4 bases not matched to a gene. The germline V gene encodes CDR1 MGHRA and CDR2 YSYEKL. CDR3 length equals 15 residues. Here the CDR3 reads CASSQGTGMNNEQFF. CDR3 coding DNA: TGCGCCAGCAGCCAAGGGACAGGGATGAACAATGAGCAGTTCTTC.

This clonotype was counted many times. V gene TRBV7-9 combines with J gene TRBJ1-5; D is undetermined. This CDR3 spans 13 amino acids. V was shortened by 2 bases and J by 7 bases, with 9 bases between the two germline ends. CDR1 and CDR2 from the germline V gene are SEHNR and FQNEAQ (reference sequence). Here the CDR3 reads CASSLIPKQPQHF. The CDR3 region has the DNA TGTGCCAGCAGCTTAATCCCTAAGCAGCCCCAGCATTTT.

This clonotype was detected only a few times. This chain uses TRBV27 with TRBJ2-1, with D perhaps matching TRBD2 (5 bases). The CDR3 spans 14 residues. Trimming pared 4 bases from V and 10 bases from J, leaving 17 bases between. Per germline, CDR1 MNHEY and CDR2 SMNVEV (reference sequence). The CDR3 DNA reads TGTGCCAGCAGTTCCACCCAGCGGACCTGGGAGCAGTTCTTC. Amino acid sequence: CASSSTQRTWEQFF.